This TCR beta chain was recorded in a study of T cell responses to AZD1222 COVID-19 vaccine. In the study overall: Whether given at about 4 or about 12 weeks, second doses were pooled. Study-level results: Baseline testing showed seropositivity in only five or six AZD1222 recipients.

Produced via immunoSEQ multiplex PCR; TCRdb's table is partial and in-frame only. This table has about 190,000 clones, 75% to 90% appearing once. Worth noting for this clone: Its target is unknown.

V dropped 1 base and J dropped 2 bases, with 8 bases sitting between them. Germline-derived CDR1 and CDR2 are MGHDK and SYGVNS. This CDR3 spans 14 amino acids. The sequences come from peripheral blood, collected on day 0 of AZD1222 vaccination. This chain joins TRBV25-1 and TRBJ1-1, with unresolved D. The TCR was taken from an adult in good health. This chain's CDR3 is CASSESGDNTEAFF. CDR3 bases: TGTGCCAGCAGTGAATCTGGGGATAACACTGAAGCTTTCTTT. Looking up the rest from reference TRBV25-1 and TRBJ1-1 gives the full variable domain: EADIYQTPRYLVIGTGKKITLECSQTMGHDKMYWYQQDPGMELHLIHYSYGVNSTEKGDLSSESTVSRIRTEHFPLTLESARPSHTSQYLCASSESGDNTEAFFGQGTRLTVV.